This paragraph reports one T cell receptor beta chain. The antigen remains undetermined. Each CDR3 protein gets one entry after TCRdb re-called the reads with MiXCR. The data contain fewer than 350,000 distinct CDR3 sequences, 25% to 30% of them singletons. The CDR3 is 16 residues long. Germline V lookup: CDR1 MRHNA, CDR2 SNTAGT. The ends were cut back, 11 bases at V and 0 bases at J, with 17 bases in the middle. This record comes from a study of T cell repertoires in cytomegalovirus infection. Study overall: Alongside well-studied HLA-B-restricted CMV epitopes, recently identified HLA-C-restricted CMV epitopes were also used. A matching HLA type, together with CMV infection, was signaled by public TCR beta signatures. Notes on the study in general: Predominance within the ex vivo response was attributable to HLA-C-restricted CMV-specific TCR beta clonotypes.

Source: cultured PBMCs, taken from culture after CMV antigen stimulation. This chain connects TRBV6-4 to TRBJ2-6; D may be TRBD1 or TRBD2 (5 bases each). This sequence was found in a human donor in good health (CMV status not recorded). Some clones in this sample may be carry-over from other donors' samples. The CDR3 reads CAVGEGTSSGANVLTF. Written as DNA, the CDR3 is TGTGCCGTGGGGGAAGGGACCAGCTCTGGGGCCAACGTCCTGACTTTC.